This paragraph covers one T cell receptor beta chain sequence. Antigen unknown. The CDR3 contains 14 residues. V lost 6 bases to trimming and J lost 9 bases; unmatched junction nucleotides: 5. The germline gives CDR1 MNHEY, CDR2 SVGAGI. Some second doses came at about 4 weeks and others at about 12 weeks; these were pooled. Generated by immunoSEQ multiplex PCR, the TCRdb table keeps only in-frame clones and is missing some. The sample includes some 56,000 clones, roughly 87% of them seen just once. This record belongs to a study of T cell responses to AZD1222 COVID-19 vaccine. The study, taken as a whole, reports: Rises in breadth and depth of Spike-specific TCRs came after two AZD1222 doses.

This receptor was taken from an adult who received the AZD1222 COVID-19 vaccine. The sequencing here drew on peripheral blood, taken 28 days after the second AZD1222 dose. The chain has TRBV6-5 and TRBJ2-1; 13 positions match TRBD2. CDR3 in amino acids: CASRLAGGPIEQFF. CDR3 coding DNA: TGTGCCAGCAGACTAGCGGGGGGGCCAATTGAGCAGTTCTTC.